This T cell receptor (beta chain) was retrieved from a study of breast tumors, draining lymph nodes, adjacent tissues. Germline CDR1 and CDR2: SGHDN and FVKESK. The CDR3 is made up of 12 amino acids. V was trimmed by 4 bases and J by 4 bases, leaving 8 bases between them. One entry per CDR3 protein results from TCRdb running MiXCR on the multiplex PCR reads. The sample lists about 21,000 distinct CDR3 sequences; about two fifths were seen once. This sequence joins TRBV14 and TRBJ2-7; D gene ambiguous. The sample consisted of breast tumor tissue. The clonotype comes from a female donor with breast cancer. Some clones in this sample may be carry-over from other donors' samples. The CDR3 loop reads CASSRRDYEQYF. The CDR3 nucleotides read TGTGCCAGCAGCCGGCGCGATTACGAGCAGTACTTC.